Below, 7 T cell receptor beta chains from the same sample are listed, as sequenced in a study of cytomegalovirus exposure and HLA in healthy donors. PCR involved 60 Vbeta and 13 Jbeta primers. Sequencing used immunoSEQ multiplex PCR; TCRdb keeps in-frame clones, though not all of them. The table records 65,000 to 85,000 clones, roughly 70% of them present only once. What was sequenced was PBMCs. Source of these receptors: a man in his sixties in good health and CMV-seropositive.

This clone was seen a single time. The chain employs TRBV28 and TRBJ2-1; weak D call: TRBD2 (7 bases). The germline V and J ends were trimmed by 5 bases and 4 bases, with 18 bases remaining between them. Germline CDR1 is MDHEN and CDR2 is SYDVKM. The CDR3 length is 16 residues. This CDR3 reads CASSAPVGGLYNEQFF. The CDR3 nucleotides read TGTGCCAGCAGTGCCCCGGTCGGGGGGCTTTACAATGAGCAGTTCTTC.

The rearrangement joins TRBV27 to TRBJ2-7, with 11 bases lining up with TRBD2. Trimming removed 4 bases from V and 9 bases from J; junction bases left unmatched: 8. The germline V gene has CDR1 MNHEY and CDR2 SMNVEV (reference sequence). The CDR3 contains 14 residues. The CDR3 bases are TGTGCCAGCAGTTATCGACTAGCGGGGACTTCGCAGTACTTC. As protein: CASSYRLAGTSQYF.

V gene TRBV19 combines with J gene TRBJ2-5, with 8 bases fitting TRBD1. CDR3 length: 14 amino acids. After removal of 6 bases from V and 2 bases from J, the junction contained 5 bases not matched to a gene. Germline V gene data show CDR1 as LNHDA and CDR2 as SQIVND (reference sequence). The CDR3 is CASRSDRGQETQYF. The CDR3 DNA sequence: TGTGCCAGTAGATCCGACAGGGGACAAGAGACCCAGTACTTC. The full variable domain, rest sourced from reference TRBV19 and TRBJ2-5, is DGGITQSPKYLFRKEGQNVTLSCEQNLNHDAMYWYRQDPGQGLRLIYYSQIVNDFQKGDIAEGYSVSREKKESFPLTVTSAQKNPTAFYLCASRSDRGQETQYFGPGTRLLVL.

This chain uses TRBV14 with TRBJ2-1; the D is unclear. CDR1 is SGHDN, CDR2 FVKESK, per germline. V dropped 4 bases and J dropped 5 bases, with 9 bases sitting between them. This CDR3 is 13 amino acids long. The CDR3 region has the DNA TGTGCCAGCAGCCTGGGCCTGAACAATGAGCAGTTCTTC. Residues: CASSLGLNNEQFF.

The genes are TRBV6-5 and TRBJ2-5; D possibly corresponds to TRBD2 (5 bases). The CDR3 is 12 residues long. Deletions cut 8 bases from V and 3 bases from J, with 10 bases between. Germline values: CDR1 MNHEY, CDR2 SVGAGI. CDR3 in amino acids: CASPQRKETQYF. The CDR3 DNA reads TGTGCCAGCCCCCAGCGGAAAGAGACCCAGTACTTC.

J is TRBJ2-7 and V is TRBV11-2; 7 nucleotides agree with TRBD2. Germline lookup yields CDR1 SGHAT and CDR2 FQNNGV. The CDR3 sequence is 17 residues long. After removal of 5 bases from V and 0 bases from J, the junction contained 13 bases not matched to a gene. The CDR3 here is CASSARTLTSVSYEQYF. The CDR3 coding sequence is TGTGCCAGCAGCGCGAGGACTCTCACTAGCGTCTCCTACGAGCAGTACTTC. The full variable domain, in which reference TRBV11-2 and TRBJ2-7 provide the parts outside the CDR3, is EAGVAQSPRYKIIEKRQSVAFWCNPISGHATLYWYQQILGQGPKLLIQFQNNGVVDDSQLPKDRFSAERLKGVDSTLKIQPAKLEDSAVYLCASSARTLTSVSYEQYFGPGTRLTVT.

The chain joins TRBV4-3 to TRBJ2-3; 8 nucleotides align to TRBD1. The germline gives CDR1 LGHNA, CDR2 YSLEER. There are 16 residues in the CDR3. Germline trimming cut 0 bases from V and 5 bases from J; bases unmatched to any gene: 7. CDR3 region: CASSQEGRGQGDTQYF. The CDR3 DNA is TGCGCCAGCAGCCAAGAGGGCAGGGGGCAAGGAGATACGCAGTATTTT.